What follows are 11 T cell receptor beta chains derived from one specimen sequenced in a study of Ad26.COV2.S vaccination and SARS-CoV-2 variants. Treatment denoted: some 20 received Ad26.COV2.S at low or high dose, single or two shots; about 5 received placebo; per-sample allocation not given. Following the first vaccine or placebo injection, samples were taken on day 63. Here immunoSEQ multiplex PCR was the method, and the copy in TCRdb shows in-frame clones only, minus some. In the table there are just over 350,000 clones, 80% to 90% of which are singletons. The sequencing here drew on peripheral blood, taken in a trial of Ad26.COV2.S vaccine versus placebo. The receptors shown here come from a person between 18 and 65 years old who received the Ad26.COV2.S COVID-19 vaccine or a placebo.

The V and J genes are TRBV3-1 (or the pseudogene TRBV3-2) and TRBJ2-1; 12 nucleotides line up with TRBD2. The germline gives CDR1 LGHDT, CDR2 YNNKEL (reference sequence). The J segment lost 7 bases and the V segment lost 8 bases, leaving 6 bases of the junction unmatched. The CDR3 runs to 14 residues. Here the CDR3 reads CASEGLAGRNEQFF. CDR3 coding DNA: TGTGCCAGCGAAGGACTAGCGGGAAGAAATGAGCAGTTCTTC.

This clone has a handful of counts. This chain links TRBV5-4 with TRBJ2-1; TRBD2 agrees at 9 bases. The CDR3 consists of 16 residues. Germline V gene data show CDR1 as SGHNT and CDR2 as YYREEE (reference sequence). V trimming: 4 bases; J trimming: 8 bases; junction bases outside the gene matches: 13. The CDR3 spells CASSPRGGRALDEQFF. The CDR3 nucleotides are TGTGCCAGCAGCCCCCGGGGCGGGAGGGCCCTCGATGAGCAGTTCTTC.

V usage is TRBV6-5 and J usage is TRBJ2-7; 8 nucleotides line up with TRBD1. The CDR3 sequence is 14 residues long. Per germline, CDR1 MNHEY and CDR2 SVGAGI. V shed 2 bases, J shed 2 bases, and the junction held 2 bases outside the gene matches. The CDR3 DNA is TGTGCCAGCAGTTACGTGACAGGGGCCTACGAGCAGTACTTC. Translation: CASSYVTGAYEQYF.

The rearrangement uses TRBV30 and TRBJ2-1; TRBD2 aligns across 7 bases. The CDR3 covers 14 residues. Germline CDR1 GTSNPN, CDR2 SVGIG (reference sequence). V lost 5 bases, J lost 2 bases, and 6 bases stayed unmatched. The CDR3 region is CAWAWAGAYNEQFF. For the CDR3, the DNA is TGTGCCTGGGCTTGGGCGGGGGCCTACAATGAGCAGTTCTTC.

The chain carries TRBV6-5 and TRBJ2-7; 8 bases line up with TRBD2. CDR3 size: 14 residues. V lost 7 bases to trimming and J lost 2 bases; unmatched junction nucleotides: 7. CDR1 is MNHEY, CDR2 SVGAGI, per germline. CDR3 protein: CASTAGLGAYEQYF. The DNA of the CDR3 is TGTGCCAGCACCGCGGGACTAGGGGCCTACGAGCAGTACTTC.

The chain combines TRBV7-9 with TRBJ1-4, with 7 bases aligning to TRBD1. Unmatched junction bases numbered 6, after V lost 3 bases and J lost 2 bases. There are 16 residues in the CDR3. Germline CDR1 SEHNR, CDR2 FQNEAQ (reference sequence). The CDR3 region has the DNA TGTGCCAGCAGCTTCCCTACAGGGGCGACTAATGAAAAACTGTTTTTT. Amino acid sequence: CASSFPTGATNEKLFF.

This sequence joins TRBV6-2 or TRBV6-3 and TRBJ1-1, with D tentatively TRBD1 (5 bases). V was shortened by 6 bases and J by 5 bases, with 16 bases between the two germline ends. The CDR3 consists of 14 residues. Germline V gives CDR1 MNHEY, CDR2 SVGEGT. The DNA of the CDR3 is TGTGCCAGCAGCAAGAAGGGACGAAGTACTGAAGCTTTCTTT. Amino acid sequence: CASSKKGRSTEAFF.

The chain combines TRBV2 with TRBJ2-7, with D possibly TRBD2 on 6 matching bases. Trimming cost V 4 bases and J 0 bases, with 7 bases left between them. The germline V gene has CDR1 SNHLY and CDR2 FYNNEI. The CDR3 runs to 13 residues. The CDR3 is CASSASASYEQYF. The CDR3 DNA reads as TGTGCCAGCAGTGCTAGCGCCTCCTACGAGCAGTACTTC.

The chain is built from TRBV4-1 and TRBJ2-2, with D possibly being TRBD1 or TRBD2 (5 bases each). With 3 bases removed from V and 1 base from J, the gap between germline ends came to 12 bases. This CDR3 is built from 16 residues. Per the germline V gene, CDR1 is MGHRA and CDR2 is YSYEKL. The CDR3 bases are TGCGCCAGCAGCCAGTCCTGGGGGAAGAACACCGGGGAGCTGTTTTTT. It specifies CASSQSWGKNTGELFF.

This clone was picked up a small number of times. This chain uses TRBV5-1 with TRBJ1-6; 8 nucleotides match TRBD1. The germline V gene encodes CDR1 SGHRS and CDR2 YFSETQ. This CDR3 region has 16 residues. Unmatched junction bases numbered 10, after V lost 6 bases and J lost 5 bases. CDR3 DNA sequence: TGCGCCAGCACGATGGACAGGGTGGAAAATAATTCACCCCTCCACTTT. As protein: CASTMDRVENNSPLHF. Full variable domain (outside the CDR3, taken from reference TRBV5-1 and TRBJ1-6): KAGVTQTPRYLIKTRGQQVTLSCSPISGHRSVSWYQQTPGQGLQFLFEYFSETQRNKGNFPGRFSGRQFSNSRSEMNVSTLELGDSALYLCASTMDRVENNSPLHFGNGTRLTVT.

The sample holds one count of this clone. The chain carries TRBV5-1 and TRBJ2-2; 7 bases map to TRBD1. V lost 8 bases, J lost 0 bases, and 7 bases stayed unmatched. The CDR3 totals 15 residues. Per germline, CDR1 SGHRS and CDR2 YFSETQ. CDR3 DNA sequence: TGCGCCAGTACTGATACAGGGGCGAACACCGGGGAGCTGTTTTTT. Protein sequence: CASTDTGANTGELFF.